The clone carrying this T cell receptor (beta chain) came up once. This specimen belongs to a study of blood T cell repertoires in COVID-19. Across the study: Both acute and convalescent COVID-19 samples were obtained from the United States, Italy and Spain.

TCRdb keeps only in-frame clones here, not all; method: immunoSEQ multiplex PCR. The sample lists 93,000 or so clones; roughly nine tenths were seen once. The receptor comes from a man aged 45 to 65 in a cohort sampled during active COVID-19. The specimen sequenced was peripheral blood.

The CDR3 bases are TGTGCCAGTAGTATAGACAGGGGACGTGTCGGGGAGCTGTTTTTT. It translates to CASSIDRGRVGELFF. The rearrangement links TRBV19 to TRBJ2-2; possibly TRBD1 for D (6 bases). The germline CDR1 and CDR2 sequences are LNHDA and SQIVND (reference sequence). The CDR3 runs 15 residues. The V and J ends lost 0 bases and 7 bases respectively, with 12 bases between them.